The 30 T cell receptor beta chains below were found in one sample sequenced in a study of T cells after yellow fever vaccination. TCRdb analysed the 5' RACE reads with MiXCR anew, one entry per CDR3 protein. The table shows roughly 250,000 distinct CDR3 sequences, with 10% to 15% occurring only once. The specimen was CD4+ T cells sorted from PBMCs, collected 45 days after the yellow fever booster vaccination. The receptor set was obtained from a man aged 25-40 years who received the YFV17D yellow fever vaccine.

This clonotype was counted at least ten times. The CDR3 here is CSASPSGRVDEQYF. CDR3 coding DNA: TGCAGTGCTAGCCCTAGCGGGAGGGTGGACGAGCAGTACTTC. The chain combines TRBV20-1 with TRBJ2-7; 12 bases are shared with TRBD2. From germline, CDR1 is DFQATT and CDR2 SNEGSKA (reference sequence). The CDR3 contains 14 residues. J was trimmed by 5 bases and V by 3 bases; bases with no gene match: 5.

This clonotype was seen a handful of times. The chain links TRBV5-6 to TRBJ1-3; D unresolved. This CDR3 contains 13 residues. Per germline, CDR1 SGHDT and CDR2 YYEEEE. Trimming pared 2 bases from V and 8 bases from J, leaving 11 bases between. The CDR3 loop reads CASSFRAADTIYF. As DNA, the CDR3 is TGTGCCAGCAGCTTTCGGGCTGCGGACACCATATATTTT.

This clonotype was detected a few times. This CDR3 reads CAISESTRSYEQYF. CDR3 in DNA: TGTGCCATCAGTGAGTCGACCAGGTCCTACGAGCAGTACTTC. The rearrangement links TRBV10-3 to TRBJ2-7; no reliable D call. Germline V gene data show CDR1 as ENHRY and CDR2 as SYGVKD. The V gene lost 0 bases and the J gene lost 1 base, with 7 bases spanning the gap. This CDR3 has 14 residues.

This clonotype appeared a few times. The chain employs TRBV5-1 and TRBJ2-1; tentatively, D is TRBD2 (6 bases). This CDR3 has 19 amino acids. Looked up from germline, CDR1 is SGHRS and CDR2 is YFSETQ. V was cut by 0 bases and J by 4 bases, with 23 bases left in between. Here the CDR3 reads CASSLALGTPQRGYNEQFF. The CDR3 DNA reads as TGCGCCAGCAGCTTGGCGCTTGGGACTCCACAACGTGGGTACAATGAGCAGTTCTTC.

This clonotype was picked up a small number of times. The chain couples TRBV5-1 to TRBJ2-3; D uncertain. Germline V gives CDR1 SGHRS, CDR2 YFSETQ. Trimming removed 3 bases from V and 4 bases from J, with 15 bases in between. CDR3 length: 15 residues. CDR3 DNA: TGCGCCAGCAGCTGGCGGCTAGATGTTTCAGATACGCAGTATTTT. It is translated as CASSWRLDVSDTQYF.

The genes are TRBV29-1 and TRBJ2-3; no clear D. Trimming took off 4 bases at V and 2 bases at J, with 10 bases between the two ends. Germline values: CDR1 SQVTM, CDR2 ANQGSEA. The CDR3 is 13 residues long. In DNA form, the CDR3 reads TGCAGCGTTGCAATAGGTCTCACAGATACGCAGTATTTT. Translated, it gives CSVAIGLTDTQYF.

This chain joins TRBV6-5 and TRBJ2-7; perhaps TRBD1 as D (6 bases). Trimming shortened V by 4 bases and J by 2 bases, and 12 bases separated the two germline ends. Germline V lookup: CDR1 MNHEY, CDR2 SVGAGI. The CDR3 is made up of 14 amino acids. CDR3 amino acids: CASSWNRDTYEQYF. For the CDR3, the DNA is TGTGCCAGCAGTTGGAATCGGGACACCTACGAGCAGTACTTC.

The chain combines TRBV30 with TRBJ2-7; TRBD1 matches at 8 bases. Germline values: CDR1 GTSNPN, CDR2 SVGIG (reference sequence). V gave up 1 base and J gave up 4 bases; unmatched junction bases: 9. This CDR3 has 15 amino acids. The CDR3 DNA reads TGTGCCTGGAGTGAAACAGGGGGGTTCGAATACGAGCAGTACTTC. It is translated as CAWSETGGFEYEQYF.

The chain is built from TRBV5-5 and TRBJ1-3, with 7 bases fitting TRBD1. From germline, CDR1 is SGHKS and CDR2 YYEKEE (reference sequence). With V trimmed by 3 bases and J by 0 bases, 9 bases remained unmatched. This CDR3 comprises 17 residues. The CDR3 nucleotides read TGTGCCAGCAGCTCGTCCCGGGACAGAAACTCTGGAAACACCATATATTTT. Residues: CASSSSRDRNSGNTIYF.

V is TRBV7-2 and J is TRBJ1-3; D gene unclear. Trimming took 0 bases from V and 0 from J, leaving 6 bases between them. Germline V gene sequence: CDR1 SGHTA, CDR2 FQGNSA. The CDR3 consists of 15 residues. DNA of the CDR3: TGTGCCAGCAGCTTAGCGCGCAACTCTGGAAACACCATATATTTT. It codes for CASSLARNSGNTIYF.

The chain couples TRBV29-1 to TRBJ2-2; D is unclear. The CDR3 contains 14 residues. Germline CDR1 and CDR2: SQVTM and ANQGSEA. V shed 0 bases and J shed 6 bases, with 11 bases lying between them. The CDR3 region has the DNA TGCAGCGTTGAAGAAAAGAGAAGGGCCGGGGAGCTGTTTTTT. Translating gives CSVEEKRRAGELFF.

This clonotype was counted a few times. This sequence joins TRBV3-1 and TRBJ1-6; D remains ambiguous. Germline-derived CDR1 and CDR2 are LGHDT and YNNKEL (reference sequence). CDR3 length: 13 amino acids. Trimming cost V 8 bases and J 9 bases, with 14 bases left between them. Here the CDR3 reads CASGPETGSPLHF. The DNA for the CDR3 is TGTGCCAGCGGCCCTGAGACTGGTTCACCCCTCCACTTT. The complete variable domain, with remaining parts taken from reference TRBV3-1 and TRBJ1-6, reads DTAVSQTPKYLVTQMGNDKSIKCEQNLGHDTMYWYKQDSKKFLKIMFSYNNKELIINETVPNRFSPKSPDKAHLNLHINSLELGDSAVYFCASGPETGSPLHFGNGTRLTVT.

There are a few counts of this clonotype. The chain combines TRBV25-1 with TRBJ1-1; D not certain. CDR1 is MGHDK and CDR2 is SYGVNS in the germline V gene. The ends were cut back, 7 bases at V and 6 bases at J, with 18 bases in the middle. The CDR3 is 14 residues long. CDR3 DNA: TGTGCCAGCATTTCAGCAGGTTTCTTCGCTGAAGCTTTCTTT. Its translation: CASISAGFFAEAFF.

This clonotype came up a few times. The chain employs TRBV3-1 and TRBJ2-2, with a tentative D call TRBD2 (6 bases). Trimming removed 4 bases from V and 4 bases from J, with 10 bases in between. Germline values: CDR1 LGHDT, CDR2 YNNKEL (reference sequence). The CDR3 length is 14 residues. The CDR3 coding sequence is TGTGCCAGCAGCCCGTGGGACTTCACCGGGGAGCTGTTTTTT. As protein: CASSPWDFTGELFF.

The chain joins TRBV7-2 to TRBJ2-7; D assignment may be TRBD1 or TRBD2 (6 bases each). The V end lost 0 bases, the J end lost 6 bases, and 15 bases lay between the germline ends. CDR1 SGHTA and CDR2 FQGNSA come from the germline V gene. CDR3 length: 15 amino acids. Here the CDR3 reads CASSLAGGTLREQYF. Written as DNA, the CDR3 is TGTGCCAGCAGCTTAGCAGGCGGGACATTGCGCGAGCAGTACTTC.

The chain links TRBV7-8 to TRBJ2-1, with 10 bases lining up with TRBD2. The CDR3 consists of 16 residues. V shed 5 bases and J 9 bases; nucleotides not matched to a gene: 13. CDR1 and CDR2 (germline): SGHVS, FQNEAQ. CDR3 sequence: CASSHKAGGVIGEQFF. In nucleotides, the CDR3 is TGTGCCAGCAGCCATAAAGCGGGAGGGGTAATTGGTGAGCAGTTCTTC.

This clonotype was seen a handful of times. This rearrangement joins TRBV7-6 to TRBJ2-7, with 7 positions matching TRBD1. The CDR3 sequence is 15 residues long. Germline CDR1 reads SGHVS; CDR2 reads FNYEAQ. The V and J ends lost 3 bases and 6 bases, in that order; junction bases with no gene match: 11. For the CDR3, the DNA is TGTGCCAGCAGCTTGACAGGACAGGCGGTCCTCGAGCAGTACTTC. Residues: CASSLTGQAVLEQYF.

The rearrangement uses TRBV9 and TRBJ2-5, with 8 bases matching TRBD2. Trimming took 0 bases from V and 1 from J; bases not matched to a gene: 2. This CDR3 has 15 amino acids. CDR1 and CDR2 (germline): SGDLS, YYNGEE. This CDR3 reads CASSVAGGRQETQYF. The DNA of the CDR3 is TGTGCCAGCAGCGTAGCGGGGGGGCGCCAAGAGACCCAGTACTTC.

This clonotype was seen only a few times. The CDR3 bases are TGTGCCAGCAGCTGGAGACAGACGTCCTACGAGCAGTACTTC. The encoded protein is CASSWRQTSYEQYF. The chain employs TRBV7-2 and TRBJ2-7; a weak D match, TRBD1 (5 bases). The germline V and J ends were trimmed by 4 bases and 1 base, with 11 bases remaining between them. Germline CDR1 reads SGHTA; CDR2 reads FQGNSA. This CDR3 region has 14 residues.

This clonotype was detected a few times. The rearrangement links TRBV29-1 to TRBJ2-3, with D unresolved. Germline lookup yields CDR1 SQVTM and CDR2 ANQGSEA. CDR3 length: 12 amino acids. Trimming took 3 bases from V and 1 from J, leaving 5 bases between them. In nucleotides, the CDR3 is TGCAGCGTTGATGAGGGCACAGATACGCAGTATTTT. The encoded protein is CSVDEGTDTQYF.

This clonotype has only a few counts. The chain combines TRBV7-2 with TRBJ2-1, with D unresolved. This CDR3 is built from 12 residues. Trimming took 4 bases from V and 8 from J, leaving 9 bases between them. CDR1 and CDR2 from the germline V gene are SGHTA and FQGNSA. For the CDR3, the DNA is TGTGCCAGCAGCTCACTCGGCGATGAGCAGTTCTTC. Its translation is CASSSLGDEQFF.

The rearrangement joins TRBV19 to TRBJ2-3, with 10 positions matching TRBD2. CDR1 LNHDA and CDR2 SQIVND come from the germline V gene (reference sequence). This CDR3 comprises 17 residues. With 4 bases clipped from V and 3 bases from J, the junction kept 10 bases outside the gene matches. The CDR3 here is CASSTRRLAGRTDTQYF. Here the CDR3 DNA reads TGTGCCAGTAGTACCAGGAGACTAGCGGGTCGGACAGATACGCAGTATTTT. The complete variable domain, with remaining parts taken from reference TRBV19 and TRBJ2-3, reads DGGITQSPKYLFRKEGQNVTLSCEQNLNHDAMYWYRQDPGQGLRLIYYSQIVNDFQKGDIAEGYSVSREKKESFPLTVTSAQKNPTAFYLCASSTRRLAGRTDTQYFGPGTRLTVL.

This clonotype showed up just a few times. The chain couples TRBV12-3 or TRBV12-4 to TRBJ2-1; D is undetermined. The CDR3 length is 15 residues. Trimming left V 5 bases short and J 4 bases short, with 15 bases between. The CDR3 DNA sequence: TGTGCCAGCAGTAACTACCAAAGCTTTTACAATGAGCAGTTCTTC. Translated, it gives CASSNYQSFYNEQFF.

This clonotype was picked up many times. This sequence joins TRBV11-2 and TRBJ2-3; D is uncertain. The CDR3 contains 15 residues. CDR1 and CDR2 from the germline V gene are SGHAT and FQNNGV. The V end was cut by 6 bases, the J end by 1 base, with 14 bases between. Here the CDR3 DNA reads TGTGCCAGCAGATATTCTAGTGGCCGCACAGATACGCAGTATTTT. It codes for CASRYSSGRTDTQYF.

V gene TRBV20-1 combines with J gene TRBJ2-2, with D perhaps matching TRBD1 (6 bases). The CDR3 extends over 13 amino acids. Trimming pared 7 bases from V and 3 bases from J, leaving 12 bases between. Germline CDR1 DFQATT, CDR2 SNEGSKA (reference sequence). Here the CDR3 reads CSVMTGYTGELFF. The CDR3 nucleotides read TGCAGTGTTATGACAGGATACACCGGGGAGCTGTTTTTT.

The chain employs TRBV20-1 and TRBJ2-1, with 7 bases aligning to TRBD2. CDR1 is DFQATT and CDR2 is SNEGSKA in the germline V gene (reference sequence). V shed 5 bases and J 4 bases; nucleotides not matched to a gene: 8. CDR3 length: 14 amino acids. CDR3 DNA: TGCAGTGCTGGCAAAGCGGGAAGGTACAATGAGCAGTTCTTC. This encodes CSAGKAGRYNEQFF.

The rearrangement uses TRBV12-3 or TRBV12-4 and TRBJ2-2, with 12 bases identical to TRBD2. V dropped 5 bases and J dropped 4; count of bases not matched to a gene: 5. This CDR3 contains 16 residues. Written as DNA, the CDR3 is TGTGCCAGCAGTCCTCGGACTAGCGGGACCACCGGGGAGCTGTTTTTT. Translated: CASSPRTSGTTGELFF.

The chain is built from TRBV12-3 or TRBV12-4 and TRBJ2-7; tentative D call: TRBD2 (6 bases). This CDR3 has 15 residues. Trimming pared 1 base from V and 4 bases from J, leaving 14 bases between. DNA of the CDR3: TGTGCCAGCAGTTTAGATTCGGGGGTCGGTTACGAGCAGTACTTC. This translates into CASSLDSGVGYEQYF.

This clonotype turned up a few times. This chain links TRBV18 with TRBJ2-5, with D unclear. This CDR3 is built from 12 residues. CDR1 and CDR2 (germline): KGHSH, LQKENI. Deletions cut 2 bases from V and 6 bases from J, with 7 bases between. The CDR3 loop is CASSPSKQTQYF. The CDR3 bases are TGTGCCAGCTCACCAAGTAAACAGACCCAGTACTTC.

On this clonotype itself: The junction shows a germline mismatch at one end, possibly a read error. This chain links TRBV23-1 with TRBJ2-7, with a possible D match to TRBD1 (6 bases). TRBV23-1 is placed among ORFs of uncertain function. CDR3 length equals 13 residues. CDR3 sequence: CASTPPRMCRTAF. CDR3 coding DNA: TGCGCCAGCACTCCCCCCCGGATGTGTAGGACAGCCTTC.